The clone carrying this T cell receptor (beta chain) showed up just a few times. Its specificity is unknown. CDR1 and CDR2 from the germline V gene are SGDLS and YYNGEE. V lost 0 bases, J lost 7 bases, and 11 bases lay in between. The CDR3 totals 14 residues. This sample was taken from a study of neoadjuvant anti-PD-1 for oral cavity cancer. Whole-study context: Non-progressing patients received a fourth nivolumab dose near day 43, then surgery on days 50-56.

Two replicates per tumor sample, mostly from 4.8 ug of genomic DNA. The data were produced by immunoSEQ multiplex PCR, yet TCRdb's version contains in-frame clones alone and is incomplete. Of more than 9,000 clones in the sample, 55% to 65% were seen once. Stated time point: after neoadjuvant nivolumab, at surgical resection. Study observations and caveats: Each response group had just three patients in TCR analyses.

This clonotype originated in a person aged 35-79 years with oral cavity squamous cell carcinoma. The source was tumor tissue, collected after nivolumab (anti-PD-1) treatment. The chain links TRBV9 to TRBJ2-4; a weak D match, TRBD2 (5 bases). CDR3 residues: CASSVATTGNIQYF. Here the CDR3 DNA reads TGTGCCAGCAGCGTAGCTACGACGGGGAACATTCAGTACTTC.